A selection of T cell receptor beta chains follows, all from one sample in a study of cytomegalovirus exposure and HLA in healthy donors. Repertoires were generated with immunoSEQ multiplex PCR, while TCRdb's copy carries only in-frame clones and drops some. The sample carries around 70,000 clones, 94% recorded once. The sequenced material came from PBMCs. The receptors originated from a man younger than 30 in good health and CMV-seropositive. The CDR3 runs from the conserved cysteine through the conserved F or W. D genes are given only for firm matches. The size field is filled for only some rows; it gives once, few, many or a size class.

TRBJ1-3 | . | 14 | . | TRBV7-8 | TGTGCCAGCTCCCCATTAGGGGCTGGAAACACCATATATTTT | CASSPLGAGNTIYF
TRBJ1-5 | TRBD1 | 16 | once | TRBV2 | TGTGCCAGCAGTGACTCGGTAGGGGGCCGCAATCAGCCCCAGCATTTT | CASSDSVGGRNQPQHF
TRBJ2-7 | . | 14 | . | TRBV27 | TGTGCCAGCAGTTTATCGACGGGCTCCTACGAGCAGTACTTC | CASSLSTGSYEQYF
TRBJ2-3 | TRBD1 | 14 | once | TRBV25-1 | TGTGCCAGCGGGGGACAGGGGGAGGCAGATACGCAGTATTTT | CASGGQGEADTQYF
TRBJ2-2 | . | 14 | . | TRBV10-3 | TGTGCCATCAGTGAGCTTTTATCCACCGGGGAGCTGTTTTTT | CAISELLSTGELFF
TRBJ2-2 | TRBD1 | 17 | . | TRBV15 | TGTGCCACCAGCACCAGCTTGGGACAGGGGGGGACCGGGGAGCTGTTTTTT | CATSTSLGQGGTGELFF
TRBJ2-1 | TRBD2 | 17 | . | TRBV7-9 | TGTGCCAGCAGGGAGGGACTAGCGGGGCGATCTTTCAATGAGCAGTTCTTC | CASREGLAGRSFNEQFF
TRBJ2-7 | TRBD1 | 15 | . | TRBV18 | TGTGCCAGCTCACCAGGGACAGGGGCCTCCTACGAGCAGTACTTC | CASSPGTGASYEQYF
TRBJ2-1 | TRBD2 | 19 | . | TRBV9 | TGTGCCAGCAGCGTATATGGGGGAGGGCCGACATGGGGGTATAATGAGCAGTTCTTC | CASSVYGGGPTWGYNEQFF
TRBJ2-1 | TRBD2 | 13 | . | TRBV7-9 | TGTGCCAGCAGCCCGGGGGGGGTTAATGAGCAGTTCTTC | CASSPGGVNEQFF
TRBJ1-2 | TRBD1 | 15 | . | TRBV5-1 | TGCGCCAGCAGCTGGGGGACAGGGGAGAGCTATGGCTACACCTTC | CASSWGTGESYGYTF
TRBJ2-1 | TRBD2 | 16 | . | TRBV14 | TGTGCCAGCAGCCAAGATCTAAGCGGGAGGACCAATGAGCAGTTCTTC | CASSQDLSGRTNEQFF
TRBJ2-7 | TRBD2 | 16 | . | TRBV28 | TGTGCCAGCAGCCCAGCTAGCGGGAGCCTCTCCTACGAGCAGTACTTC | CASSPASGSLSYEQYF
TRBJ1-4 | TRBD1 | 14 | . | TRBV12-5 | TGTGCTAGTGCCCGGGACAGCAACAAGAGGTTTCTGTTTTTT | CASARDSNKRFLFF
TRBJ2-6 | . | 16 | . | TRBV27 | TGTGCCAGCAGAGAGATCCAGGGGCCTGGGGCCAACGTCCTGACTTTC | CASREIQGPGANVLTF
TRBJ2-1 | TRBD2 | 15 | . | TRBV7-7 | TGTGCTAGCAGTCCGACTAGCGGGAGTTCCAATGAGCAGTTCTTC | CASSPTSGSSNEQFF
TRBJ2-1 | TRBD2 | 14 | . | TRBV10-3 | TGTGCCATCAGTGACGGTAGCGGGGACAATGAGCAGTTCTTC | CAISDGSGDNEQFF
TRBJ1-2 | TRBD1 | 16 | . | TRBV7-8 | TGTGCCAGCAGCCTACAGGCGACAGGGGGCGAGTATGGCTACACCTTC | CASSLQATGGEYGYTF
TRBJ2-7 | . | 15 | . | TRBV6-6 | TGTGCCAGCAGCGCCTTGGCTAGCGCGATCTACGAGCAGTACTTC | CASSALASAIYEQYF